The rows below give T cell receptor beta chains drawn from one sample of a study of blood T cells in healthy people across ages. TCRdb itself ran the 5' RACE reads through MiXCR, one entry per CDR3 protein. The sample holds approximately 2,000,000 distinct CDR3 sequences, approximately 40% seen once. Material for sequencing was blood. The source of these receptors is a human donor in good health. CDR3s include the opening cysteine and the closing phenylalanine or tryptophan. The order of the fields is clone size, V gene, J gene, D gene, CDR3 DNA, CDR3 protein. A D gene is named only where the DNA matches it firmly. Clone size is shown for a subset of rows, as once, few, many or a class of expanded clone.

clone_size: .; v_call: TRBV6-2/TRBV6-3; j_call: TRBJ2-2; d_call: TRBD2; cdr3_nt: TGTGCCAGCGGCAGGGGGTTAGCGGGGGGCAACACCGGGGAGCTGTTTTTT; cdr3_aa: CASGRGLAGGNTGELFF
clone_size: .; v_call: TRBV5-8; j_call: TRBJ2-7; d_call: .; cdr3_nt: TGTGCCAGCAGCTTGGGGGGGGCTGTAGTATACGAGCAGTACTTC; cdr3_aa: CASSLGGAVVYEQYF
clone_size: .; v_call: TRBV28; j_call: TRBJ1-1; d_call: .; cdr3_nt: TGTGCCAGCAGTTTAGCCCAGGGGACGGGAACTGAAGCTTTCTTT; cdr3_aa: CASSLAQGTGTEAFF
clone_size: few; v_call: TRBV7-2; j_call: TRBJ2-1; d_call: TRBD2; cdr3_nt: TGTGCCAGCAGCACTAAGGGGCCTTGGGGGGGGGGCTACAATGAGCAGTTCTTC; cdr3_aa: CASSTKGPWGGGYNEQFF
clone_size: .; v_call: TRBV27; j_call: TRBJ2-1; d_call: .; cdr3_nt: TGTGCCACCTCAAAGGGGCGGTACCTCGACAATGAGCAGTTCTTC; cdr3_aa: CATSKGRYLDNEQFF
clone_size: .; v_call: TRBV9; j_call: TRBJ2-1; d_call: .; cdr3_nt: TGTGCCAGCAGCGTAGCTTCAAAAGGAGAGCCGTTCTTC; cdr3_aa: CASSVASKGEPFF
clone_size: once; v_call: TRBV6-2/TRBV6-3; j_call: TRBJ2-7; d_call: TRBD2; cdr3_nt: TGTGCCAGCAGACCCCTGCGGGAGAGTTCCTACGAGCAGTACTTC; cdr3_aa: CASRPLRESSYEQYF
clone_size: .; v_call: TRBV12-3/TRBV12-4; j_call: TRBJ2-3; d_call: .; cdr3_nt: TGTGCCGGCAGTTTGATGGACGGTTCAGATACGCAGTATTTT; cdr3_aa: CAGSLMDGSDTQYF
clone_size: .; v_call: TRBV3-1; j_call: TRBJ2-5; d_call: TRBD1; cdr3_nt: TGTGCCAGCAGCCAAGGATCATCCGGGACAGAGGCTCAAGAGACCCAGTACTTC; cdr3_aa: CASSQGSSGTEAQETQYF
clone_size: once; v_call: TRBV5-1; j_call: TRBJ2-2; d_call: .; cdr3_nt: TGCGCCAGCACCTGGACAGCCGCGAACACCGGGGAGCTGTTTTTT; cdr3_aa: CASTWTAANTGELFF
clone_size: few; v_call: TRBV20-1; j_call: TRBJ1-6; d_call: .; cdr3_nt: TGCAGTGCGGCGGACGGTGGGAGCTCCTATAATTCACCCCTCCACTTT; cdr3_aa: CSAADGGSSYNSPLHF
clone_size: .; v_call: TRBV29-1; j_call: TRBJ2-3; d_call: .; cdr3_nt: TGCAGCGTTGAAGATCGCAGGCCCGGGGCCTCCAGGAGCACAGATACGCAGTATTTT; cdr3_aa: CSVEDRRPGASRSTDTQYF
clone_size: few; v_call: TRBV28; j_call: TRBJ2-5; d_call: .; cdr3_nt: TGTGCCAGCAGTTTCCCCCGACTTACCACCCCTCAAGAGACCCAGTACTTC; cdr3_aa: CASSFPRLTTPQETQYF
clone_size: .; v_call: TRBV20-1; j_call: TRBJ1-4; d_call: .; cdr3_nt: TGCAGTGCTCAAAAGTTCTCAACTAATGAAAAACGGTTTTTT; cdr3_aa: CSAQKFSTNEKRFF
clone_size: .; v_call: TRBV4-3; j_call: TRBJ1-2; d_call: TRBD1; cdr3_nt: TGCGCCAGCAGCCAGTCGACAGGGACTAACTATGGCTACACCTTC; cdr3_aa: CASSQSTGTNYGYTF
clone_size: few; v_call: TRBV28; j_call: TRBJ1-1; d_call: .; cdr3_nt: TGTGCCAGCAGTATGGCAGGGAAGTCGGGCACTGAAGCTTTCTTT; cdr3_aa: CASSMAGKSGTEAFF
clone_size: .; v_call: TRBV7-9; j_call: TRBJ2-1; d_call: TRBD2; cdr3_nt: TGTGCCAGCAGCCCCCGACTAGCGGGGGAATCCCCCTCGGCGTTCTTC; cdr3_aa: CASSPRLAGESPSAFF
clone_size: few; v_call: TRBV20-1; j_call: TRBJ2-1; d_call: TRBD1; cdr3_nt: TGCAGTGTGATGTGGGGGACAGGGGGTTTAAATGAGCAGTTCTTC; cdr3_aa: CSVMWGTGGLNEQFF
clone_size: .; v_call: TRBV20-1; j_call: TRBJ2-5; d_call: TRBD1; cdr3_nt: TGCAGTGCTAGGACGACAGGGGACCCATTAGAGACCCAGTACTTC; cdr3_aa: CSARTTGDPLETQYF
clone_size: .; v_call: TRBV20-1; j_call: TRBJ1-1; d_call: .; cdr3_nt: TGCAGTGCCCGGGTCGCCCAAAGCCCCACTGAAGCTTTCTTT; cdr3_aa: CSARVAQSPTEAFF
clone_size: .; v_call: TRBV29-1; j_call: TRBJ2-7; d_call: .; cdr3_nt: TGCAGCGTTGAACGGGGTATGGGCTCCTACGAGCAGTACTTC; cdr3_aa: CSVERGMGSYEQYF
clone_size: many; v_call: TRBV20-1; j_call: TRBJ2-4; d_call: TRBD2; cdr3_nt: TGCAGTGCTAGGCCAGCGGGGGGAGCCAAAAACATTCAGTACTTC; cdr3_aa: CSARPAGGAKNIQYF